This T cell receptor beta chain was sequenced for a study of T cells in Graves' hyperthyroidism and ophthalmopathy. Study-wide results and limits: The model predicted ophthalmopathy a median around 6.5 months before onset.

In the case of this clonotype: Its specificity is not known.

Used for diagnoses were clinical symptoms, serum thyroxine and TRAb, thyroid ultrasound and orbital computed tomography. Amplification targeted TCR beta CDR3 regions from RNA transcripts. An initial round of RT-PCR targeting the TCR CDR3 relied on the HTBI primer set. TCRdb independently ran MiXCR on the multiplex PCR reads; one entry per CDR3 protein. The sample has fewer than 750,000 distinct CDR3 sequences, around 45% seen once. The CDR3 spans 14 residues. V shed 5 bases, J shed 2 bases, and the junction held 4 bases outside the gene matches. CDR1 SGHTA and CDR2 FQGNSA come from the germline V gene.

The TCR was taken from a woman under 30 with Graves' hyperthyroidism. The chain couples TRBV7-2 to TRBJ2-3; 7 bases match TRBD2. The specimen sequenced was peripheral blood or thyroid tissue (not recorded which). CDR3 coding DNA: TGTGCCAGCAGCAGCGCGGGAGCCACAGATACGCAGTATTTT. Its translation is CASSSAGATDTQYF.